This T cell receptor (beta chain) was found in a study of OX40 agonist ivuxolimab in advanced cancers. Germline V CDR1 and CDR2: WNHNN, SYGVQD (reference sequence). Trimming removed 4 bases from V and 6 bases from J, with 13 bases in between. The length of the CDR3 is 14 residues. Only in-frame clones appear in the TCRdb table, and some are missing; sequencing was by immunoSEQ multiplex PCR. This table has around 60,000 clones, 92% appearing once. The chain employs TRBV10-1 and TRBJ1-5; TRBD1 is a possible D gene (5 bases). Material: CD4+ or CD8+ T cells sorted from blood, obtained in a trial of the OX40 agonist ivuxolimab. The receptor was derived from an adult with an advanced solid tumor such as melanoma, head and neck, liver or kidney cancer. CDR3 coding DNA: TGCGCCAGCAGTGGCAGGGAAGGAGGTCAGCCCCAGCATTTT. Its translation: CASSGREGGQPQHF.